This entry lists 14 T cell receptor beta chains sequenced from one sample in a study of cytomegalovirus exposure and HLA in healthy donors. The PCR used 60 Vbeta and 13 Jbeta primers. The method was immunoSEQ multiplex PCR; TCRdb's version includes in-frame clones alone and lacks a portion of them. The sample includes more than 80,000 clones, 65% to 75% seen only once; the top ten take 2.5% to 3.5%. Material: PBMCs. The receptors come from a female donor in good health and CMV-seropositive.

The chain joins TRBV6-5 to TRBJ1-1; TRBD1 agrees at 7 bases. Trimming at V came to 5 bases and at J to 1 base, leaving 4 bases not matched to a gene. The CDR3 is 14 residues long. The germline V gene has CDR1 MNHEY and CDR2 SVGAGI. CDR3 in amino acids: CASSNRQGNTEAFF. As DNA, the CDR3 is TGTGCCAGCAGTAACCGACAGGGGAACACTGAAGCTTTCTTT.

The CDR3 coding sequence is TGTGCCAGTCGACTAACCGGGACAGGGTCCCACGAGCAGTACTTC. Protein product: CASRLTGTGSHEQYF. This chain connects TRBV28 to TRBJ2-7; 9 bases fit TRBD1. The CDR3 sequence is 15 residues long. Germline loops: CDR1 MDHEN, CDR2 SYDVKM. The junction had 14 bases not matched to a gene; V was cut back by 9 bases and J by 5 bases.

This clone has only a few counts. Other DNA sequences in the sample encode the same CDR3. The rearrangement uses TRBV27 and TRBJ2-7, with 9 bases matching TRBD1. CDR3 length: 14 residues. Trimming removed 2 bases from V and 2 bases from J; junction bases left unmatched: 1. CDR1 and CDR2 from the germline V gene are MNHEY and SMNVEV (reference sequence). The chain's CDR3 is CASSLGDRAYEQYF. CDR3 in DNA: TGTGCCAGCAGTTTAGGGGACAGGGCCTACGAGCAGTACTTC.

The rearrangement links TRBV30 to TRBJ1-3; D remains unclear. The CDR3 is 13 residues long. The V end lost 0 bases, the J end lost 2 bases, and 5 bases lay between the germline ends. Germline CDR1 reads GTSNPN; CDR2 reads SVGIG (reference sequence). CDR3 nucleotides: TGTGCCTGGAGTGTCCAAACTGGAAACACCATATATTTT. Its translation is CAWSVQTGNTIYF.

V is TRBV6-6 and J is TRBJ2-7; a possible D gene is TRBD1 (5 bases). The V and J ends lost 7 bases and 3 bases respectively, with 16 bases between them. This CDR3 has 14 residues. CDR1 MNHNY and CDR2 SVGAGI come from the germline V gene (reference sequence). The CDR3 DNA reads TGTGCCAGCAAAGGGCAGGGTCATCTCTACGAGCAGTACTTC. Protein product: CASKGQGHLYEQYF.

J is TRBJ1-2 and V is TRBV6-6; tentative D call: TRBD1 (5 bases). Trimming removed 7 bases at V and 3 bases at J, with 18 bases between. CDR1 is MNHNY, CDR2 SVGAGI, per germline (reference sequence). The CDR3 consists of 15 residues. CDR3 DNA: TGTGCCAGCACCCCCGGCGGGGACTGGGACTATGGCTACACCTTC. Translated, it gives CASTPGGDWDYGYTF.

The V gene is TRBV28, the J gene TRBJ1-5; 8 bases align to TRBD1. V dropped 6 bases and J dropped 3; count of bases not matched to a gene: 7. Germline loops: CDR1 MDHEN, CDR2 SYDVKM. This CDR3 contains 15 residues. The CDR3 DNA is TGTGCCAGCAGGGGGACAGGTAACTCCAATCAGCCCCAGCATTTT. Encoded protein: CASRGTGNSNQPQHF.

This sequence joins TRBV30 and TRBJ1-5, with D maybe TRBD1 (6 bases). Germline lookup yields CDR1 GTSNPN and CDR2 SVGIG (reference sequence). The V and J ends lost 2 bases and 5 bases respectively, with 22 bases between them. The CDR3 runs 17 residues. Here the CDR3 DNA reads TGTGCCTGGAGTCTGGGTCCGGGACGCCCAGGGGATCAGCCCCAGCATTTT. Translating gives CAWSLGPGRPGDQPQHF.

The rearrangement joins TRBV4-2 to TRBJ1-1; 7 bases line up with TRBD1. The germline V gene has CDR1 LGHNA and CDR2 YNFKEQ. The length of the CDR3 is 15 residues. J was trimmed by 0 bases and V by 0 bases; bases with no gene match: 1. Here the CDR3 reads CASSQDDRVNTEAFF. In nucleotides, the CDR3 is TGTGCCAGCAGCCAAGACGACAGGGTGAACACTGAAGCTTTCTTT.

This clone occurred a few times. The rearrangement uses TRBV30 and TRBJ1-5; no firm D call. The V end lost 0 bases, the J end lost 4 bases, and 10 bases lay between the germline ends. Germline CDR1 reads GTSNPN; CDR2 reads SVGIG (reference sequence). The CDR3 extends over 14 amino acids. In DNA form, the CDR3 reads TGTGCCTGGAGTGTACCCGGAGGGAATCAGCCCCAGCATTTT. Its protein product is CAWSVPGGNQPQHF.

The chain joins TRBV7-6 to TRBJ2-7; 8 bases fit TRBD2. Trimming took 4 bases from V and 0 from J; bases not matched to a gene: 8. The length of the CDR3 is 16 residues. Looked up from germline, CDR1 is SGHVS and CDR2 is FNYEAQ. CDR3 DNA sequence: TGTGCCAGCAGCTCCCGGGGGGGGGCTCTCTCCTACGAGCAGTACTTC. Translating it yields CASSSRGGALSYEQYF.

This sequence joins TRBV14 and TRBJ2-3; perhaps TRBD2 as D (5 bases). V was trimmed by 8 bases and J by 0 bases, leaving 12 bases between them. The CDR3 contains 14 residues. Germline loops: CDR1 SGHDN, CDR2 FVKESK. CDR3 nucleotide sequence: TGTGCCAGCCGAGGGCACCTTAGCACAGATACGCAGTATTTT. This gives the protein CASRGHLSTDTQYF.

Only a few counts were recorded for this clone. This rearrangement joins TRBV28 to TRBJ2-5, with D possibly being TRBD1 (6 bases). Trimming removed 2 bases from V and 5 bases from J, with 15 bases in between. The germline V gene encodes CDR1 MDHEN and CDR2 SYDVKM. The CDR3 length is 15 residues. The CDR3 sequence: CASSLDRPTKETQYF. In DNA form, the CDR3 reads TGTGCCAGCAGTTTAGACAGGCCGACCAAGGAGACCCAGTACTTC.

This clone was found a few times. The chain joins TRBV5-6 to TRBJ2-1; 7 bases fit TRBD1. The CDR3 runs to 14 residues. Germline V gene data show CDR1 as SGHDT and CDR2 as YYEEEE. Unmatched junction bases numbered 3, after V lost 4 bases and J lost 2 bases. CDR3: CASSPTGTYNEQFF. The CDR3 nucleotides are TGTGCCAGCAGCCCGACAGGGACCTACAATGAGCAGTTCTTC.